This T cell receptor (beta chain) was found in a study of blood T cell repertoires in COVID-19. Study-wide background: There were acute and convalescent COVID-19 samples, and they came from the United States, Italy and Spain. Sample material is recorded as cDNA or gDNA derived from T cells, B-cell-depleted T cells, or PBMCs.

Original methodology: By means of reference gene primer amplification, nucleated cell counts were estimated. The repertoire was sequenced with immunoSEQ multiplex PCR; TCRdb's copy has only in-frame clones and lacks some. From that table come the V and J calls and clone size; the DNA was used to work out D and trimming. The data hold 80,000 or so clones, with 90% observed a single time. What was sequenced was peripheral blood. This TCR was sampled from a woman aged 45-65 years in a cohort sampled during active COVID-19.

CDR3 coding DNA: TGTGCCAGCAGTTTTGGAGCAGGGGGCACCGGGGAGCTGTTTTTT. This encodes CASSFGAGGTGELFF. The rearrangement links TRBV6-6 to TRBJ2-2; TRBD1 matches at 7 bases. This CDR3 is 15 amino acids long. V lost 4 bases, J lost 4 bases, and 6 bases stayed unmatched. CDR1 and CDR2 from the germline V gene are MNHNY and SVGAGI (reference sequence).